This T cell receptor beta chain was documented in a study of shared clonotypes between healthy human individuals. On the study more broadly: Each donor contributed plates that comprised three CD4 naive, three CD4 memory, two CD8 naive and one CD8 memory.

Clones were sequenced by immunoSEQ multiplex PCR, and TCRdb holds only the in-frame ones, with some missing. The table has about 2.1 million clones, 93% seen once. Naive CD8 cells comprised CD45RO-negative, CCR7-positively selected cells, excluding terminally differentiated effector memory CD45RA+ cells. Input material: naive CD8+ T cells from PBMCs. The receptor was isolated from a man younger than 35 in good health. Some clones in this sample may be carry-over from other donors' samples.

DNA of the CDR3: TGTGCCAGCAGCTTAAATACAGGGGCTGGGAATGAAAAACTGTTTTTT. The encoded protein is CASSLNTGAGNEKLFF. The genes are TRBV11-2 and TRBJ1-4; 7 nucleotides agree with TRBD1. This CDR3 contains 16 residues. The ends lost 2 bases at V and 5 bases at J; junction bases unmatched: 8. Per germline, CDR1 SGHAT and CDR2 FQNNGV. Drawing the rest from reference TRBV11-2 and TRBJ1-4, the complete variable domain is EAGVAQSPRYKIIEKRQSVAFWCNPISGHATLYWYQQILGQGPKLLIQFQNNGVVDDSQLPKDRFSAERLKGVDSTLKIQPAKLEDSAVYLCASSLNTGAGNEKLFFGSGTQLSVL.